This T cell receptor (beta chain) was profiled in a study of OX40 agonist ivuxolimab in advanced cancers. Study information: Anti-PD-1, anti-PD-L1 or anti-CTLA-4 therapy given earlier was allowed, and 40% had some.

As concerns this clone: The antigen is undetermined.

Sampling times: baseline, cycle 4 day 1, cycle 7 day 1. Some clones are missing from TCRdb's copy, which holds only in-frame ones; the method was immunoSEQ multiplex PCR. This sample has approximately 90,000 clones, with about 91% found just once. Study-wide findings and caveats: Clones of CD4+ and CD8+ blood T cells grew by week 6 at doses of 0.1 to 3.0 mg/kg.

The receptor was derived from an adult with an advanced solid tumor such as melanoma, head and neck, liver or kidney cancer. The sequences come from CD4+ or CD8+ T cells sorted from blood, collected in a trial of the OX40 agonist ivuxolimab.

In DNA, the CDR3 is TGTGCCAGCAGCCCTTCAAGCGGGGGGGCCCAAGAGACCCAGTACTTC. This sequence encodes CASSPSSGGAQETQYF. The chain couples TRBV7-2 to TRBJ2-5; 10 bases match TRBD2. With V trimmed by 5 bases and J by 1 base, 7 bases remained unmatched. CDR3 length: 16 amino acids. Germline V CDR1 and CDR2: SGHTA, FQGNSA.